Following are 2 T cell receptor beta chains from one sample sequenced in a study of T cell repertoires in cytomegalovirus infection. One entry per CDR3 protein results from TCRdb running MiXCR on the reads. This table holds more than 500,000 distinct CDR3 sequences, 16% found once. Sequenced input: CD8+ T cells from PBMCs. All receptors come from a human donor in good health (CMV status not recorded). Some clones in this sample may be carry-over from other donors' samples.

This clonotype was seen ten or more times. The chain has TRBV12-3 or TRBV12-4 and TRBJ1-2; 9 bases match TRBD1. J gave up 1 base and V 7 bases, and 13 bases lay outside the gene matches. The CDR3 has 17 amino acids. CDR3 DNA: TGTGCCAGCACCGTGGGGGCTGGGACAGGGTTTAACTATGGCTACACCTTC. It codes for CASTVGAGTGFNYGYTF.

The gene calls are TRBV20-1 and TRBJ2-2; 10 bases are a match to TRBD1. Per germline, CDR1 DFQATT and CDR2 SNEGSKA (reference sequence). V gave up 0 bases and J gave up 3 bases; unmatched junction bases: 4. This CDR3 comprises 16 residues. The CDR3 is CSARDPDRGDTGELFF. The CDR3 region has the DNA TGCAGTGCTAGAGATCCGGACAGGGGGGACACCGGGGAGCTGTTTTTT.